Listed below are T cell receptor beta chains from one sample, sequenced in a study of beta chain features in type 1 diabetes. This table comes from immunoSEQ multiplex PCR, and its TCRdb copy is limited to in-frame clones, with some not included. The sample records approximately 400,000 clones, around 15% being singletons. The sample consisted of naive CD4+ T cells from blood. These receptors all stem from a woman aged 18-29 years in good health. The CDR3 runs from the conserved cysteine through the conserved F or W. The D gene is left open where the match is weak. Clone size, where shown, is once, few, many, or a class for clones that have expanded.

j_call | clone_size | d_call | cdr3_length | v_call | cdr3_nt | cdr3_aa
TRBJ2-7 | few | TRBD2 | 15 | TRBV7-2 | TGTGCCAGCAGCTTAGCGCGGGAGAAGTCCTACGAGCAGTACTTC | CASSLAREKSYEQYF
TRBJ2-7 | NA | TRBD2 | 16 | TRBV28 | TGTGCCAGCAGTTTTGGGGGAGCGGGAGAGAGGTACGAGCAGTACTTC | CASSFGGAGERYEQYF
TRBJ2-1 | few | TRBD2 | 20 | TRBV4-2 | TGTGCCAGCAGCCAATGGAATCCGGGACTAGCGGTAGGGGGGATCGGTGAGCAGTTCTTC | CASSQWNPGLAVGGIGEQFF
TRBJ2-3 | few | TRBD2 | 16 | TRBV15 | TGTGCCACCAGCAGAATAACTAGCGGGAGCACAGATACGCAGTATTTT | CATSRITSGSTDTQYF
TRBJ2-7 | few | TRBD2 | 13 | TRBV29-1 | TGCAGCGTTCTAGCGGCAGGCTCCTACGAGCAGTACTTC | CSVLAAGSYEQYF
TRBJ1-1 | NA | NA | 14 | TRBV7-9 | TGTGCCAGCAGCCCTTCGACAAGGAACACTGAAGCTTTCTTT | CASSPSTRNTEAFF
TRBJ2-7 | NA | NA | 15 | TRBV30 | TGTGCCTGGAGTGTGGTTAGCGGCGTATCCTACGAGCAGTACTTC | CAWSVVSGVSYEQYF
TRBJ2-2 | NA | TRBD2 | 17 | TRBV5-4 | TGTGCCAGCAGCTTTGGCGGGAGGGCCGGAAACACCGGGGAGCTGTTTTTT | CASSFGGRAGNTGELFF
TRBJ2-1 | NA | TRBD2 | 15 | TRBV2 | TGTGCCAGCAGTGAGGGCGGGAGGGCCGATAGTGAGCAGTTCTTC | CASSEGGRADSEQFF
TRBJ2-5 | few | NA | 13 | TRBV10-3 | TGTGCCATCAGTGAGTCGCGGCTGGAGACCCAGTACTTC | CAISESRLETQYF
TRBJ2-3 | NA | TRBD2 | 15 | TRBV7-2 | TGTGCCAGCAGCTTAGCGGCGGGAGTTACAGATACGCAGTATTTT | CASSLAAGVTDTQYF
TRBJ1-2 | NA | NA | 13 | TRBV29-1 | TGCAGCGTTGAGGCAGGGGCCAACTATGGCTACACCTTC | CSVEAGANYGYTF
TRBJ2-2 | NA | TRBD2 | 16 | TRBV7-9 | TGTGCCAGCAGCGTCCTACTAGCGGTCAACACCGGGGAGCTGTTTTTT | CASSVLLAVNTGELFF
TRBJ2-5 | NA | NA | 11 | TRBV5-8 | TGTGCCAGCAGCTCTAGGGAGACCCAGTACTTC | CASSSRETQYF
TRBJ2-7 | few | TRBD1 | 16 | TRBV14 | TGTGCCAGCAGCCAAGACGTGGGACAGGGGGACTACGAGCAGTACTTC | CASSQDVGQGDYEQYF
TRBJ2-1 | few | TRBD2 | 15 | TRBV9 | TGTGCCAGCAGCGTAGGCGCGGGAGCACGGAATGAGCAGTTCTTC | CASSVGAGARNEQFF
TRBJ2-1 | few | NA | 14 | TRBV9 | TGTGCCAGCAGCGCTGGGGGCAGTTCCAATGAGCAGTTCTTC | CASSAGGSSNEQFF
TRBJ1-3 | few | NA | 16 | TRBV7-2 | TGTGCCAGCAGCTTAGTTCGCGAGTCGTTGGGAAACACCATATATTTT | CASSLVRESLGNTIYF
TRBJ1-2 | few | NA | 13 | TRBV29-1 | TGCAGCGTGGGGAGGGACGGGGGAAGTGGCTACACCTTC | CSVGRDGGSGYTF
TRBJ1-1 | NA | NA | 14 | TRBV29-1 | TGCAGCGTTGGACACATAATATTGAACACTGAAGCTTTCTTT | CSVGHIILNTEAFF
TRBJ2-7 | NA | NA | 11 | TRBV7-9 | TGTGCCAGCAGCTCCCCCCTCGAGCAGTACTTC | CASSSPLEQYF
TRBJ1-2 | NA | TRBD1 | 15 | TRBV6-1 | TGTGCCAGCAAAAATCCGGGACAGGGGAAGTATGGCTACACCTTC | CASKNPGQGKYGYTF
TRBJ2-5 | few | NA | 11 | TRBV28 | TGTGCCAGCAGTTTGAGGGAGACCCAGTACTTC | CASSLRETQYF
TRBJ2-1 | few | TRBD2 | 16 | TRBV9 | TGTGCCAGCAGCTTACGTAGGACTAGCGGGAGAAGTGAGCAGTTCTTC | CASSLRRTSGRSEQFF
TRBJ1-1 | few | NA | 13 | TRBV10-3 | TGTGCCATCAGTGGGACATGGGACACTGAAGCTTTCTTT | CAISGTWDTEAFF
TRBJ2-3 | NA | NA | 15 | TRBV9 | TGTGCCAGCAGCGTAGTTGGACTGATCACAGATACGCAGTATTTT | CASSVVGLITDTQYF
TRBJ2-7 | NA | NA | 13 | TRBV6-1 | TGTGCCAGCAGACAGGATAGCTCCTACGAGCAGTACTTC | CASRQDSSYEQYF
TRBJ2-5 | NA | TRBD2 | 15 | TRBV7-3 | TGTGCCAGCAGCCTTACTAGCGGGAGGTGGGAGACCCAGTACTTC | CASSLTSGRWETQYF
TRBJ1-1 | NA | NA | 11 | TRBV28 | TGTGCCACGGGAAGGAACACTGAAGCTTTCTTT | CATGRNTEAFF
TRBJ2-7 | few | NA | 15 | TRBV6-1 | TGTGCCAGCAGTATACATCCGGGACAAACCTACGAGCAGTACTTC | CASSIHPGQTYEQYF
TRBJ1-3 | NA | NA | 16 | TRBV30 | TGTGCCTGGAGTGTAGTAACAGGCTCCTCTGGAAACACCATATATTTT | CAWSVVTGSSGNTIYF
TRBJ2-3 | NA | NA | 14 | TRBV11-2 | TGTGCCAGCAGCTCCACAATTCACACAGATACGCAGTATTTT | CASSSTIHTDTQYF
TRBJ2-5 | NA | TRBD2 | 15 | TRBV4-3 | TGCGCCAGCTCCAAGCGGGAGTGGTCCCAAGAGACCCAGTACTTC | CASSKREWSQETQYF
TRBJ1-1 | few | NA | 17 | TRBV19 | TGTGCCAGTAGTATAGATCTCGCAGGGCGAGAGAACACTGAAGCTTTCTTT | CASSIDLAGRENTEAFF
TRBJ2-1 | NA | TRBD2 | 15 | TRBV7-2 | TGTGCCAGCAGCGCCGGACTAGCGGAGTACAATGAGCAGTTCTTC | CASSAGLAEYNEQFF
TRBJ2-3 | few | TRBD1 | 18 | TRBV7-9 | TGTGCCAGCAGCCCCCGACTCCGGGACAGGGGACGCACAGATACGCAGTATTTT | CASSPRLRDRGRTDTQYF
TRBJ2-7 | few | TRBD1 | 19 | TRBV18 | TGTGCCAGCTCACCACCTACTACAGGGGCCGGATCCTTGCCCTACGAGCAGTACTTC | CASSPPTTGAGSLPYEQYF
TRBJ1-2 | few | TRBD1 | 13 | TRBV28 | TGTGCCAGCAGCACAGGGGGCAGCTATGGCTACACCTTC | CASSTGGSYGYTF
TRBJ2-4 | NA | NA | 16 | TRBV7-2 | TGTGCCAGCACCTACGGCAGGGGAGGGCGCGAAAACATTCAGTACTTC | CASTYGRGGRENIQYF
TRBJ1-2 | NA | TRBD1 | 14 | TRBV30 | TGTGCCTGGAGCTTGACAGGGGGTTTCTATGGCTACACCTTC | CAWSLTGGFYGYTF
TRBJ1-1 | NA | NA | 12 | TRBV27 | TGTGCCAGCAGTCCCAGGGGTACTGAAGCTTTCTTT | CASSPRGTEAFF
TRBJ2-1 | few | TRBD2 | 15 | TRBV6-1 | TGTGCCAGCAGTGACGGGACTAGCGGGCTAAATGAGCAGTTCTTC | CASSDGTSGLNEQFF
TRBJ2-7 | NA | NA | 15 | TRBV7-6 | TGTGCCAGCAGCTCCCCGAGAGGGAAGGTCTACGAGCAGTACTTC | CASSSPRGKVYEQYF
TRBJ2-1 | NA | TRBD2 | 20 | TRBV19 | TGTGCCAGTGAGGCGATAGATGGAAGGACTAGCGGACAATTATACAATGAGCAGTTCTTC | CASEAIDGRTSGQLYNEQFF
TRBJ2-6 | few | TRBD2 | 15 | TRBV5-4 | TGTGCCAGCAGCCAAGGGAGGGCTGGGGCCAACGTCCTGACTTTC | CASSQGRAGANVLTF
TRBJ1-3 | NA | NA | 13 | TRBV29-1 | TGCAGCGCCCAAAAGGGGGCTGGAAACACCATATATTTT | CSAQKGAGNTIYF
TRBJ1-2 | few | NA | 13 | TRBV30 | TGTGCCTGGAGTGTACAGGCTAACTATGGCTACACCTTC | CAWSVQANYGYTF
TRBJ2-5 | NA | TRBD2 | 17 | TRBV11-2 | TGTGCCAGCAGCCCCATTAAACTAGCGGGACTACAAGAGACCCAGTACTTC | CASSPIKLAGLQETQYF
TRBJ2-5 | NA | TRBD2 | 15 | TRBV4-2 | TGTGCCAGCAGCCGTACAACTAGCGTTACAGAGACCCAGTACTTC | CASSRTTSVTETQYF
TRBJ2-1 | few | TRBD1 | 15 | TRBV7-9 | TGTGCCAGCAGCCTCACAGGGGTGGCCTACAATGAGCAGTTCTTC | CASSLTGVAYNEQFF
TRBJ2-7 | few | TRBD2 | 14 | TRBV4-3 | TGCGCCAGCAGCCTAGCGGGTTTCTCCTACGAGCAGTACTTC | CASSLAGFSYEQYF